This T cell receptor beta chain was sequenced for a study of response to subunit inactivated influenza vaccine. This CDR3 contains 15 residues. CDR1 and CDR2 from the germline V gene are SNHLY and FYNNEI. Trimming cost V 0 bases and J 7 bases, with 13 bases left between them. Each CDR3 protein gets one entry after TCRdb re-called the RT-PCR reads with MiXCR. The sample has roughly 790,000 distinct CDR3 sequences, 21% seen once; the top ten hold 10% to 13%. The genes are TRBV2 and TRBJ1-5; tentatively, D is TRBD1 (5 bases). The TCR sequence derives from a man aged 45-65 years who received an inactivated influenza vaccine. Sequenced material: PBMCs from blood, taken about 5 days after vaccination. The CDR3 DNA reads TGTGCCAGCAGTGAAGCCATGGGGGGAGGACAGCCCCAGCATTTT. It encodes CASSEAMGGGQPQHF.